This TCR beta chain was sequenced for a study of response to subunit inactivated influenza vaccine. Points from the study as a whole: After each seasonal influenza vaccination, few new T cells are recruited, the authors suggested.

In germline, CDR1 is MNHNS, CDR2 SASEGT. Trimming stripped 6 bases from V and 6 bases from J, with 15 bases between. This CDR3 is built from 14 residues. TCRdb processed the RT-PCR reads anew with MiXCR; each CDR3 protein has one entry. Counted here are 500,000 to 650,000 distinct CDR3 sequences, less than 8% occurring once; the ten biggest clones make up roughly 13%. This clonotype was picked up many times. Its antigen is undetermined. This receptor was obtained from a man aged 50-75 years who received an inactivated influenza vaccine. The chain recombines TRBV6-1 with TRBJ1-5; weak D call: TRBD1 (5 bases). The input for sequencing was PBMCs from blood, taken around 25 months after vaccination. The CDR3 DNA sequence: TGTGCCAGCAGACCCGGGACGTCATTTCAGCCCCAGCATTTT. It translates to CASRPGTSFQPQHF.